One sample yielded the 18 T cell receptor beta chains listed below, sequenced in a study of T-cell memory formation after mild COVID-19. MiXCR, applied by TCRdb to the 5' RACE reads, yields one record per CDR3 protein. The data show roughly 500,000 distinct CDR3 sequences, with 20% seen just once and approximately 12% held by the top ten. The sequenced sample was PBMCs or a T cell subset sorted from them (not recorded which). These receptors were taken from an adult woman who had mild COVID-19 (a few samples of this study predate the infection). Cell type and time point are not known.

This clonotype was found once. This sequence joins TRBV24-1 and TRBJ1-1, with 9 bases that match TRBD1. Looked up from germline, CDR1 is KGHDR and CDR2 is SFDVKD. Germline trimming cut 3 bases from V and 9 bases from J; bases unmatched to any gene: 4. This CDR3 is built from 13 residues. CDR3 sequence (DNA): TGTGCCACCAGTGATCCAGGACAGGGGAAAGCTTTCTTT. Translated, it gives CATSDPGQGKAFF.

The V gene is TRBV7-9, the J gene TRBJ2-3, with TRBD2 matching over 9 bases. In germline, CDR1 is SEHNR, CDR2 FQNEAQ (reference sequence). This CDR3 contains 16 residues. The ends lost 5 bases at V and 2 bases at J; junction bases unmatched: 8. The CDR3 nucleotides are TGTGCCAGCAGCGCACCCTTAGCGGGAGTCACAGATACGCAGTATTTT. Translating it yields CASSAPLAGVTDTQYF.

This chain links TRBV6-5 with TRBJ1-2, with D perhaps TRBD1 (5 bases). CDR1 is MNHEY and CDR2 is SVGAGI in the germline V gene. The CDR3 sequence is 15 residues long. Deletions cut 0 bases from V and 2 bases from J, with 10 bases between. This CDR3 is CASSYSGQGNYGYTF. The CDR3 DNA reads TGTGCCAGCAGTTACTCGGGCCAGGGAAACTATGGCTACACCTTC.

The chain uses TRBV19 and TRBJ2-7, with 10 nucleotides matching TRBD1. V gave up 4 bases and J gave up 5 bases; unmatched junction bases: 8. The germline V gene has CDR1 LNHDA and CDR2 SQIVND (reference sequence). The CDR3 spans 15 residues. CDR3 DNA sequence: TGTGCCAGTAGTACCCGGGACAGGGGAAACCACGAGCAGTACTTC. This translates into CASSTRDRGNHEQYF.

The rearrangement links TRBV7-2 to TRBJ2-3; D may be TRBD2 (6 bases). Trimming removed 5 bases from V and 0 bases from J, with 15 bases in between. Germline V lookup: CDR1 SGHTA, CDR2 FQGNSA. This CDR3 has 16 residues. The CDR3 region has the DNA TGTGCCAGCAGCCCTCAAGGGAGGTTAAGCACAGATACGCAGTATTTT. Translated, it gives CASSPQGRLSTDTQYF.

This clonotype was seen at least ten times. This chain joins TRBV20-1 and TRBJ2-3; D could derive from TRBD1 or TRBD2 (5 bases each). The CDR3 runs to 15 residues. With 0 bases removed from V and 0 bases from J, the gap between germline ends came to 10 bases. The germline V gene encodes CDR1 DFQATT and CDR2 SNEGSKA (reference sequence). In nucleotides, the CDR3 is TGCAGTGCTAGAGAAGGGACGGCGAGCACAGATACGCAGTATTTT. It specifies CSAREGTASTDTQYF.

This chain joins TRBV3-1 and TRBJ2-7; perhaps TRBD2 as D (5 bases). Germline V CDR1 and CDR2: LGHDT, YNNKEL (reference sequence). With 4 bases removed from V and 1 base from J, the gap between germline ends came to 8 bases. This CDR3 contains 13 residues. CDR3 coding DNA: TGTGCCAGCAGCCGTAGCGAGTCCTACGAGCAGTACTTC. Its protein is CASSRSESYEQYF.

This clonotype appeared a few times. This chain joins TRBV18 and TRBJ2-3; TRBD1 is a possible D gene (6 bases). This CDR3 comprises 13 residues. V gave up 6 bases and J gave up 6 bases, with 13 bases separating them. CDR1 and CDR2 (germline): KGHSH, LQKENI. For the CDR3, the DNA is TGTGCCAGCTCGCAGAGACAGGCCGATACGCAGTATTTT. It yields the protein CASSQRQADTQYF.

This clonotype was counted between two and nine times. The chain couples TRBV7-9 to TRBJ2-7; 7 bases match TRBD1. V lost 0 bases to trimming and J lost 5 bases; unmatched junction nucleotides: 10. CDR1 SEHNR and CDR2 FQNEAQ come from the germline V gene (reference sequence). The CDR3 has 16 residues. CDR3 loop: CASSLARQGKGHEQYF. Written as DNA, the CDR3 is TGTGCCAGCAGCTTAGCGCGACAGGGTAAGGGTCACGAGCAGTACTTC.

The chain combines TRBV12-3 or TRBV12-4 with TRBJ2-1, with 8 bases that match TRBD2. V lost 6 bases to trimming and J lost 6 bases; unmatched junction nucleotides: 7. The CDR3 loop spans 14 amino acids. CDR3 amino acids: CASSPRTSINEQFF. The CDR3 region has the DNA TGTGCCAGCAGCCCTAGGACTAGCATCAATGAGCAGTTCTTC.

This clonotype was observed a handful of times. The chain couples TRBV7-9 to TRBJ2-3; TRBD2 aligns across 9 bases. The germline CDR1 and CDR2 sequences are SEHNR and FQNEAQ (reference sequence). The CDR3 loop spans 17 amino acids. Trimming at V came to 5 bases and at J to 6 bases, leaving 15 bases not matched to a gene. CDR3 nucleotides: TGTGCCAGCAGCGACTTCGGGACTAGCAGGTGGTTTGATACGCAGTATTTT. Residues: CASSDFGTSRWFDTQYF.

V usage is TRBV2 and J usage is TRBJ2-6, with D possibly called TRBD1 or TRBD2 (6 bases each). CDR1 and CDR2 (germline): SNHLY, FYNNEI. The V end lost 5 bases, the J end lost 12 bases, and 14 bases lay between the germline ends. The CDR3 consists of 13 residues. The CDR3 sequence: CASSMRDTAVLTF. The CDR3 DNA follows: TGTGCCAGCAGTATGCGGGACACAGCCGTCCTGACTTTC.

This chain joins TRBV6-5 and TRBJ1-1, with 8 nucleotides matching TRBD1. Germline loops: CDR1 MNHEY, CDR2 SVGAGI. This CDR3 is 16 amino acids long. With 5 bases clipped from V and 0 bases from J, the junction kept 8 bases outside the gene matches. This chain's CDR3 is CASSKGQGAVNTEAFF. The CDR3 bases are TGTGCCAGCAGTAAAGGACAGGGCGCGGTGAACACTGAAGCTTTCTTT.

This clonotype has only a few counts. V and J are TRBV5-1 and TRBJ2-2; no reliable D call. CDR3 size: 15 residues. Germline V CDR1 and CDR2: SGHRS, YFSETQ. V lost 1 base, J lost 0 bases, and 7 bases lay in between. CDR3 DNA sequence: TGCGCCAGCAGCTTGAGGACGGCGAACACCGGGGAGCTGTTTTTT. It is translated as CASSLRTANTGELFF.

The chain's CDR3 is CASSQERKVQGAGGYTF. CDR3 coding DNA: TGCGCCAGCAGCCAGGAGAGGAAGGTGCAGGGGGCGGGTGGCTACACCTTC. V usage is TRBV4-1 and J usage is TRBJ1-2, with 8 bases aligning to TRBD1. Per the germline V gene, CDR1 is MGHRA and CDR2 is YSYEKL. This CDR3 has 17 residues. Trimming removed 3 bases from V and 7 bases from J; junction bases left unmatched: 16.

This chain uses TRBV28 with TRBJ2-4, with 10 bases that match TRBD2. The CDR3 has 15 amino acids. Germline CDR1 is MDHEN and CDR2 is SYDVKM. V lost 5 bases, J lost 9 bases, and 10 bases stayed unmatched. CDR3 DNA: TGTGCCAGCAGTCTAGCCCTAGCGGGAGCACGCATTCAGTACTTC. Protein sequence: CASSLALAGARIQYF.

This clonotype was seen a few times. The CDR3 DNA reads as TGTGCCACCAGCGGGGCTACCTATGGCTACACCTTC. The encoded protein is CATSGATYGYTF. This chain links TRBV15 with TRBJ1-2; tentative D call: TRBD1 (5 bases). This CDR3 is built from 12 residues. The V end lost 5 bases, the J end lost 4 bases, and 8 bases lay between the germline ends. The V gene's germline CDR1 is LNHNV and CDR2 YYDKDF (reference sequence).

This clonotype was observed a handful of times. The chain links TRBV7-6 to TRBJ2-5, with TRBD1 matching 7 bases. The trim removed 5 bases at V and 9 bases at J, leaving 12 bases unmatched. The CDR3 has 14 amino acids. CDR1 and CDR2 from the germline V gene are SGHVS and FNYEAQ. CDR3 loop: CASSGWDRTGAQYF. The CDR3 coding sequence is TGTGCCAGCAGCGGCTGGGACCGCACAGGGGCCCAGTACTTC. Full variable domain (missing parts from reference TRBV7-6 and TRBJ2-5): GAGVSQSPRYKVTKRGQDVALRCDPISGHVSLYWYRQALGQGPEFLTYFNYEAQQDKSGLPNDRFSAERPEGSISTLTIQRTEQRDSAMYRCASSGWDRTGAQYFGPGTRLLVL.